This is a list of T cell receptor beta chains from one sample in a study of OX40 agonist ivuxolimab in advanced cancers. Profiled with immunoSEQ multiplex PCR; TCRdb holds only in-frame clones, not every one. This sample has approximately 98,000 clones, with under 90% found just once. The sample here was CD4+ or CD8+ T cells sorted from blood, taken in a trial of the OX40 agonist ivuxolimab. The receptors originated from an adult with an advanced solid tumor such as melanoma, head and neck, liver or kidney cancer. The conserved cysteine and the conserved F or W are not part of the CDR3 here. The order of the fields is J gene, CDR3 length, V gene, CDR3 protein.

J gene: TRBJ1-5
CDR3 length: 13
V gene: TRBV19
CDR3 protein: ASSMGQYVYQPQH

J gene: TRBJ2-7
CDR3 length: 14
V gene: TRBV11-2
CDR3 protein: ASSLGWIEGSYEQY

J gene: TRBJ2-2
CDR3 length: 13
V gene: TRBV5-1
CDR3 protein: ASSLASVFPGELF

J gene: TRBJ2-3
CDR3 length: 15
V gene: TRBV11-2
CDR3 protein: ASSLWLAGTVSDTQY

J gene: TRBJ2-3
CDR3 length: 14
V gene: TRBV11-3
CDR3 protein: ASSLRAGGLTDTQY

J gene: TRBJ2-1
CDR3 length: 13
V gene: TRBV19
CDR3 protein: ASSHGLAQIDEQF

J gene: TRBJ2-1
CDR3 length: 13
V gene: TRBV18
CDR3 protein: ASSPRTVSYNEQF

J gene: TRBJ2-5
CDR3 length: 16
V gene: TRBV15
CDR3 protein: ATSRELQGAPSQETQY

J gene: TRBJ1-1
CDR3 length: 11
V gene: TRBV6-1
CDR3 protein: ASSVGMNTEAF

J gene: TRBJ1-2
CDR3 length: 11
V gene: TRBV7-2
CDR3 protein: ASSEPAQGGYT

J gene: TRBJ2-7
CDR3 length: 12
V gene: TRBV9
CDR3 protein: ASSARGEGYEQY

J gene: TRBJ2-3
CDR3 length: 14
V gene: TRBV15
CDR3 protein: ATSRAGGTLSDTQY

J gene: TRBJ1-1
CDR3 length: 11
V gene: TRBV2
CDR3 protein: AGRVSMNTEAF

J gene: TRBJ2-2
CDR3 length: 14
V gene: TRBV6-1
CDR3 protein: ASSALDRVTAGELF

J gene: TRBJ2-1
CDR3 length: 10
V gene: TRBV7-9
CDR3 protein: ASSLSGSEQF

J gene: TRBJ2-7
CDR3 length: 11
V gene: TRBV4-2
CDR3 protein: ASSHAGAHEQY

J gene: TRBJ2-2
CDR3 length: 15
V gene: TRBV11-2
CDR3 protein: ASSLGGTGERTGELF

J gene: TRBJ2-1
CDR3 length: 14
V gene: TRBV18
CDR3 protein: ASSPPGTGGRGEQF

J gene: TRBJ1-3
CDR3 length: 14
V gene: TRBV5-1
CDR3 protein: ASSLAWGSSGNTIY

J gene: TRBJ2-2
CDR3 length: 16
V gene: TRBV6-4
CDR3 protein: ASSSRALQGTNTGELF

J gene: TRBJ1-1
CDR3 length: 11
V gene: TRBV7-9
CDR3 protein: ASSLFVGSEAF

J gene: TRBJ1-1
CDR3 length: 14
V gene: TRBV9
CDR3 protein: ARPSGTGGRGTEAF

J gene: TRBJ2-2
CDR3 length: 12
V gene: TRBV10-3
CDR3 protein: AISGTTYTGELF

J gene: TRBJ2-6
CDR3 length: 11
V gene: TRBV19
CDR3 protein: ASKLDGANVLT

J gene: TRBJ1-5
CDR3 length: 16
V gene: TRBV7-8
CDR3 protein: ASSVEGDRPYSNQPQH

J gene: TRBJ1-2
CDR3 length: 14
V gene: TRBV7-8
CDR3 protein: ASSLLGTEAIYGYT

J gene: TRBJ1-3
CDR3 length: 14
V gene: TRBV18
CDR3 protein: ASSLEWGNGGNTIY

J gene: TRBJ1-5
CDR3 length: 10
V gene: TRBV2
CDR3 protein: ASSGSRQPQH

J gene: TRBJ1-6
CDR3 length: 13
V gene: TRBV27
CDR3 protein: ASNKAGQGNSPLH

J gene: TRBJ2-2
CDR3 length: 13
V gene: TRBV7-3
CDR3 protein: ASSFGTPNTGELF

J gene: TRBJ1-2
CDR3 length: 11
V gene: TRBV4-3
CDR3 protein: ASSAQGGHGYT

J gene: TRBJ1-2
CDR3 length: 13
V gene: TRBV6-5
CDR3 protein: ASQARTVANYGYT

J gene: TRBJ1-1
CDR3 length: 12
V gene: TRBV5-4
CDR3 protein: ASSFYSGSSEAF

J gene: TRBJ1-5
CDR3 length: 11
V gene: TRBV27
CDR3 protein: ASSFWGGQPQH

J gene: TRBJ1-2
CDR3 length: 10
V gene: TRBV29-1
CDR3 protein: SVEWGTDGYT

J gene: TRBJ2-1
CDR3 length: 14
V gene: TRBV27
CDR3 protein: ASSPLDRTFDNEQF

J gene: TRBJ1-1
CDR3 length: 15
V gene: TRBV5-1
CDR3 protein: ASSLVGQGLQDTEAF

J gene: TRBJ2-3
CDR3 length: 14
V gene: TRBV6-6
CDR3 protein: ASSYSTRQGKNTQY

J gene: TRBJ1-4
CDR3 length: 15
V gene: TRBV7-2
CDR3 protein: ASSFSPQRLPNEKLF

J gene: TRBJ2-7
CDR3 length: 12
V gene: TRBV9
CDR3 protein: ASSEAPGSYEQY

J gene: TRBJ1-1
CDR3 length: 12
V gene: TRBV5-1
CDR3 protein: ASSLVGQNAEAF